Following are 16 T cell receptor beta chains from one sample sequenced in a study of blood T cells in healthy people across ages. Primers used in a second PCR of about 6 to 11 cycles were a sample-barcoded 5' primer and a J-beta primer mix. TCRdb reprocessed the 5' RACE reads with MiXCR, giving one entry per CDR3 protein. Among roughly 800,000 distinct CDR3 sequences listed, 40% to 65% were seen once. Sequenced input: blood. The source is a man of 80 years or more in good health.

The J gene is TRBJ2-7, the V gene TRBV3-1, with 7 bases lining up with TRBD1. The V segment lost 4 bases and the J segment 2 bases; nucleotides outside the gene matches: 5. Germline assignment: CDR1 LGHDT and CDR2 YNNKEL (reference sequence). This CDR3 spans 14 amino acids. The CDR3: CASSPLGQPYEQYF. DNA of the CDR3: TGTGCCAGCAGCCCGCTGGGACAGCCCTACGAGCAGTACTTC.

In its sample, this clonotype was seen a few times. This chain links TRBV5-1 with TRBJ2-3, with a possible D match to TRBD2 (5 bases). V dropped 1 base and J dropped 0 bases, with 12 bases sitting between them. Germline values: CDR1 SGHRS, CDR2 YFSETQ. The CDR3 has 16 amino acids. The CDR3 nucleotides read TGCGCCAGCAGCTTGCTCAGCGGTCCTAGCACAGATACGCAGTATTTT. This gives the protein CASSLLSGPSTDTQYF.

The chain recombines TRBV7-9 with TRBJ1-2; D is unclear. V was clipped by 5 bases and J by 4 bases, with 14 bases between them. CDR1 is SEHNR, CDR2 FQNEAQ, per germline (reference sequence). CDR3 length: 14 amino acids. As DNA, the CDR3 is TGTGCCAGCAGCCCGTTTGAGGAGGGCTATGGCTACACCTTC. This codes for CASSPFEEGYGYTF.

This clonotype appeared a few times. V gene TRBV6-5 combines with J gene TRBJ2-1, with D uncertain. Germline assignment: CDR1 MNHEY and CDR2 SVGAGI. The CDR3 has 15 amino acids. V lost 6 bases and J lost 0, with 12 bases in between. CDR3 DNA: TGTGCCAGCAGAGCTAGATCGAGCTCCTACAATGAGCAGTTCTTC. Its translation: CASRARSSSYNEQFF.

CDR3 sequence reads: CAISESGTGSRVGQQFF. The CDR3 DNA sequence: TGTGCCATCAGTGAGTCCGGGACAGGGTCGAGGGTTGGACAGCAGTTCTTC. The chain combines TRBV10-3 with TRBJ2-1, with 9 bases fitting TRBD1. In germline, CDR1 is ENHRY, CDR2 SYGVKD. The CDR3 covers 17 residues. Trimming cost V 0 bases and J 11 bases; bases outside gene matches: 14.

This clonotype was seen only a few times. The V gene is TRBV6-5, the J gene TRBJ2-7; 7 bases are a match to TRBD1. The CDR3 has 15 amino acids. Germline V gene lookup returns CDR1 MNHEY and CDR2 SVGAGI. Trimming at V came to 6 bases and at J to 4 bases, leaving 12 bases not matched to a gene. CDR3 sequence reads: CASRPSRDSLYEQYF. In DNA, the CDR3 is TGTGCCAGCAGACCATCGAGGGACAGCCTGTACGAGCAGTACTTC.

By share of the sample, this clonotype is medium-sized. This sequence joins TRBV4-1 and TRBJ2-5, with D perhaps TRBD2 (6 bases). V was pared by 6 bases and J by 2 bases, with 10 bases between. Germline V gene data show CDR1 as MGHRA and CDR2 as YSYEKL. The CDR3 runs 13 residues. The CDR3 region has the DNA TGCGCCAGCAGTGGAGGGTATCAAGAGACCCAGTACTTC. Protein sequence: CASSGGYQETQYF.

This clonotype was detected many times. J is TRBJ2-7 and V is TRBV28, with TRBD2 identical over 7 bases. The CDR3 consists of 16 residues. V shed 1 base and J 2 bases; nucleotides not matched to a gene: 8. The germline V gene encodes CDR1 MDHEN and CDR2 SYDVKM. CDR3 residues: CASSLSLGEGTYEQYF. The CDR3 DNA reads as TGTGCCAGCAGTTTATCCCTAGGGGAGGGAACCTACGAGCAGTACTTC.

J is TRBJ2-7 and V is TRBV4-1; D is unclear. The CDR3 contains 16 residues. Trimming took 1 base from V and 3 from J, leaving 16 bases between them. Germline loops: CDR1 MGHRA, CDR2 YSYEKL. CDR3 DNA: TGCGCCAGCAGCCAAGCCCCCTCGATCCCTATCTACGAGCAGTACTTC. Translated: CASSQAPSIPIYEQYF.

CDR3 sequence: CASSFGARGETQYF. DNA of the CDR3: TGTGCCAGCAGTTTTGGGGCCCGGGGAGAGACCCAGTACTTC. The V gene is TRBV27, the J gene TRBJ2-5, with D perhaps given as TRBD1 or TRBD2 (5 bases each). Looked up from germline, CDR1 is MNHEY and CDR2 is SMNVEV (reference sequence). The CDR3 extends over 14 amino acids. Trimming took off 3 bases at V and 4 bases at J, with 12 bases between the two ends.

This rearrangement joins TRBV20-1 to TRBJ1-4; D not resolved. The CDR3 spans 13 residues. The ends were cut back, 2 bases at V and 2 bases at J, with 6 bases in the middle. The germline V gene encodes CDR1 DFQATT and CDR2 SNEGSKA (reference sequence). In DNA form, the CDR3 reads TGCAGTGCTAGACACGGGACTAATGAAAAACTGTTTTTT. Residues: CSARHGTNEKLFF.

CDR3 bases: TGCGCCAGCAGCTTCCGGACAGGGGATCGTGAAAAACTGTTTTTT. It specifies CASSFRTGDREKLFF. The chain joins TRBV5-1 to TRBJ1-4; 9 nucleotides agree with TRBD1. This CDR3 comprises 15 residues. Germline CDR1 reads SGHRS; CDR2 reads YFSETQ. The V gene end was trimmed by 2 bases and the J gene end by 7 bases; junction bases not matched to a gene: 6.

This chain joins TRBV3-1 and TRBJ1-2; D is perhaps TRBD1 (6 bases). The CDR3 consists of 14 residues. The germline CDR1 and CDR2 sequences are LGHDT and YNNKEL (reference sequence). Trimming left V 1 base short and J 3 bases short, with 9 bases between. CDR3 in DNA: TGTGCCAGCAGCCAAGGCAGGGGAGACTATGGCTACACCTTC. Translated: CASSQGRGDYGYTF. Filled out from reference TRBV3-1 and TRBJ1-2, the complete variable domain reads DTAVSQTPKYLVTQMGNDKSIKCEQNLGHDTMYWYKQDSKKFLKIMFSYNNKELIINETVPNRFSPKSPDKAHLNLHINSLELGDSAVYFCASSQGRGDYGYTFGSGTRLTVV.

The rearrangement links TRBV27 to TRBJ2-3, with 9 bases aligning to TRBD1. The CDR3 loop spans 14 amino acids. The J segment lost 14 bases and the V segment lost 5 bases, leaving 14 bases of the junction unmatched. Germline V gene data show CDR1 as MNHEY and CDR2 as SMNVEV (reference sequence). DNA for the CDR3: TGTGCCAGCAGTCAGACCGACAGGGGGGGATACGCGTATTTT. This sequence encodes CASSQTDRGGYAYF.

This clonotype was picked up a small number of times. V and J are TRBV20-1 and TRBJ2-7, with D maybe TRBD2 (6 bases). The germline V and J ends were trimmed by 0 bases and 0 bases, with 9 bases remaining between them. The germline CDR1 and CDR2 sequences are DFQATT and SNEGSKA (reference sequence). This CDR3 has 14 residues. DNA for the CDR3: TGCAGTGCTAGAGATCACGGGAGCTCCTACGAGCAGTACTTC. Its translation is CSARDHGSSYEQYF.

The chain carries TRBV4-2 and TRBJ1-1; D might be TRBD1 (6 bases). Germline V gene data show CDR1 as LGHNA and CDR2 as YNFKEQ. V lost 2 bases and J lost 1, with 11 bases in between. The CDR3 length is 15 residues. This CDR3 is CASSQHRVENTEAFF. CDR3 in DNA: TGTGCCAGCAGCCAACACAGGGTGGAGAACACTGAAGCTTTCTTT.